This T cell receptor beta chain was recorded in a study of cytomegalovirus exposure and HLA in healthy donors. Comments on this clone: What it binds is unknown.

Germline CDR1 and CDR2: MDHEN and SYDVKM. The V and J ends lost 6 bases and 7 bases, in that order; junction bases with no gene match: 6. The CDR3 length is 16 residues. Study conclusions and caveats: Cytomegalovirus-associated TCR beta chains were listed, numbering some 150.

Measured with immunoSEQ multiplex PCR; TCRdb has only the in-frame clones, and not every one. The sample lists around 160,000 clones; approximately 81% were seen once. The clonotype originates from a man aged 30 to 39 in good health and CMV-seropositive. The J gene is TRBJ2-2, the V gene TRBV28; TRBD2 matches at 15 bases. Sequencing was performed on PBMCs. The CDR3 loop is CASSSPGLAGGGELFF. Written as DNA, the CDR3 is TGTGCCAGCAGCTCGCCGGGACTAGCGGGAGGCGGGGAGCTGTTTTTT.